This is a list of T cell receptor beta chains from one sample in a study of identifying expanded T cells in peripheral blood. TCRdb keeps only in-frame clones here, not all; method: immunoSEQ multiplex PCR. The repertoire holds about 80,000 clones, with around 90% as singletons. The material sequenced was blood. The receptors stem from a person aged 18 to 75 in good health. Both conserved end residues are part of each CDR3. D genes are given only for firm matches. A row's size may be missing; if present it is once, few, many or a size class.

v_call: TRBV5-4; clone_size: once; j_call: TRBJ2-7; d_call: NA; cdr3_aa: CASSLVGHEQYF; cdr3_nt: TGTGCCAGCAGCTTGGTTGGCCACGAGCAGTACTTC
v_call: TRBV23-1; clone_size: NA; j_call: TRBJ1-5; d_call: TRBD1; cdr3_aa: CANRFQGASQPQHF; cdr3_nt: TGCGCCAACCGGTTTCAGGGGGCGTCTCAGCCCCAGCATTTT
v_call: TRBV29-1; clone_size: once; j_call: TRBJ1-4; d_call: NA; cdr3_aa: CSVQVLNEKLFF; cdr3_nt: TGCAGCGTTCAGGTCCTTAATGAAAAACTGTTTTTT
v_call: TRBV2; clone_size: NA; j_call: TRBJ1-5; d_call: TRBD1; cdr3_aa: CASSDRPGGAGNQPQHF; cdr3_nt: TGTGCCAGCAGTGATCGGCCAGGGGGCGCCGGCAATCAGCCCCAGCATTTT
v_call: TRBV2; clone_size: NA; j_call: TRBJ2-7; d_call: NA; cdr3_aa: CASHDTAFYEQYF; cdr3_nt: TGTGCCAGCCACGACACGGCGTTCTACGAGCAGTACTTC
v_call: TRBV18; clone_size: NA; j_call: TRBJ1-3; d_call: NA; cdr3_aa: CASSPNGQFLSGNTIYF; cdr3_nt: TGTGCCAGCTCACCAAACGGACAGTTCCTCTCTGGAAACACCATATATTTT
v_call: TRBV7-2; clone_size: NA; j_call: TRBJ1-5; d_call: TRBD1; cdr3_aa: CASSTEQGGGNQPQHF; cdr3_nt: TGTGCCAGCAGCACAGAACAGGGGGGAGGCAATCAGCCCCAGCATTTT
v_call: TRBV12-1; clone_size: NA; j_call: TRBJ2-7; d_call: NA; cdr3_aa: CASSRYEQYF; cdr3_nt: TGTGCCAGCAGCCGCTACGAGCAGTACTTC
v_call: TRBV6-6; clone_size: once; j_call: TRBJ2-7; d_call: TRBD1; cdr3_aa: CATRGTGTGEQYF; cdr3_nt: TGTGCCACCAGGGGGACAGGGACCGGCGAGCAGTACTTC
v_call: TRBV5-1; clone_size: NA; j_call: TRBJ2-1; d_call: TRBD2; cdr3_aa: CASALQGGAKSNEQFF; cdr3_nt: TGCGCCAGCGCCTTGCAGGGAGGGGCGAAGAGCAATGAGCAGTTCTTC
v_call: TRBV5-1; clone_size: NA; j_call: TRBJ2-5; d_call: TRBD2; cdr3_aa: CASSFRRLAGTETQYF; cdr3_nt: TGCGCCAGCAGCTTCAGGAGGCTAGCGGGGACAGAGACCCAGTACTTC
v_call: TRBV18; clone_size: NA; j_call: TRBJ1-2; d_call: NA; cdr3_aa: CASSPGVQRNGYTF; cdr3_nt: TGTGCCAGCTCACCTGGGGTGCAGAGGAATGGCTACACCTTC
v_call: TRBV7-3; clone_size: NA; j_call: TRBJ2-1; d_call: TRBD2; cdr3_aa: CASSVGTSGEQFF; cdr3_nt: TGTGCCAGCAGCGTTGGGACTAGTGGTGAGCAGTTCTTC
v_call: TRBV5-1; clone_size: NA; j_call: TRBJ1-2; d_call: TRBD1; cdr3_aa: CASSPGTASLNYGYTF; cdr3_nt: TGCGCCAGCAGCCCGGGGACAGCTTCTCTAAACTATGGCTACACCTTC
v_call: TRBV7-6; clone_size: once; j_call: TRBJ2-4; d_call: NA; cdr3_aa: CASSLDKNIQYF; cdr3_nt: TGTGCCAGCAGCCTAGACAAAAACATTCAGTACTTC
v_call: TRBV18; clone_size: NA; j_call: TRBJ2-3; d_call: NA; cdr3_aa: CASSPNGADTQYF; cdr3_nt: TGTGCCAGCTCACCTAACGGGGCAGATACGCAGTATTTT
v_call: TRBV19; clone_size: NA; j_call: TRBJ2-7; d_call: TRBD2; cdr3_aa: CASSIGSSGSYEQYF; cdr3_nt: TGTGCCAGTAGTATAGGGTCTAGCGGGAGTTACGAGCAGTACTTC
v_call: TRBV27; clone_size: NA; j_call: TRBJ2-7; d_call: TRBD2; cdr3_aa: CASRSSGSGSYEQYF; cdr3_nt: TGTGCCAGCCGATCAAGCGGGAGCGGTTCCTACGAGCAGTACTTC
v_call: TRBV5-4; clone_size: NA; j_call: TRBJ1-2; d_call: NA; cdr3_aa: CASSLGQGQNYGYTF; cdr3_nt: TGTGCCAGCAGCTTGGGTCAGGGCCAGAACTATGGCTACACCTTC
v_call: TRBV30; clone_size: NA; j_call: TRBJ2-7; d_call: TRBD2; cdr3_aa: CAWSGRLAGGYEQYF; cdr3_nt: TGTGCCTGGAGCGGCCGACTAGCGGGGGGTTACGAGCAGTACTTC
v_call: TRBV9; clone_size: NA; j_call: TRBJ2-5; d_call: TRBD2; cdr3_aa: CASSAGAGGETQYF; cdr3_nt: TGTGCCAGCAGCGCAGGAGCGGGGGGGGAGACCCAGTACTTC
v_call: TRBV6-1; clone_size: NA; j_call: TRBJ1-5; d_call: NA; cdr3_aa: CASGRDLNQPQHF; cdr3_nt: TGTGCCAGCGGGCGGGACTTAAATCAGCCCCAGCATTTT
v_call: TRBV19; clone_size: NA; j_call: TRBJ1-2; d_call: NA; cdr3_aa: CASSLGDYGYTF; cdr3_nt: TGTGCCAGTTCCCTGGGGGACTATGGCTACACCTTC
v_call: TRBV15; clone_size: NA; j_call: TRBJ1-2; d_call: NA; cdr3_aa: CATSRGFGYGYTF; cdr3_nt: TGTGCCACCAGCAGAGGGTTTGGCTATGGCTACACCTTC
v_call: TRBV7-2; clone_size: few; j_call: TRBJ1-2; d_call: TRBD1; cdr3_aa: CASSAQQGAFDGYTF; cdr3_nt: TGTGCCAGCAGCGCACAACAGGGGGCATTTGACGGCTACACCTTC
v_call: TRBV15; clone_size: NA; j_call: TRBJ2-1; d_call: NA; cdr3_aa: CATSRGRGEYNEQFF; cdr3_nt: TGTGCCACCAGCAGAGGCAGGGGGGAGTACAATGAGCAGTTCTTC
v_call: TRBV5-6; clone_size: NA; j_call: TRBJ2-7; d_call: TRBD2; cdr3_aa: CASSSGLAYEQYF; cdr3_nt: TGTGCCAGCAGCTCGGGACTAGCCTACGAGCAGTACTTC
v_call: TRBV10-3; clone_size: once; j_call: TRBJ1-4; d_call: NA; cdr3_aa: CAISERGEKEKLFF; cdr3_nt: TGTGCCATCAGTGAGAGGGGTGAGAAGGAAAAACTGTTTTTT
v_call: TRBV19; clone_size: NA; j_call: TRBJ2-2; d_call: NA; cdr3_aa: CASTMGGRPTGELFF; cdr3_nt: TGTGCCAGTACCATGGGGGGGCGACCAACCGGGGAGCTGTTTTTT
v_call: TRBV5-4; clone_size: NA; j_call: TRBJ1-2; d_call: TRBD1; cdr3_aa: CASSPRDSPSYGYTF; cdr3_nt: TGTGCCAGCAGCCCCCGGGACAGTCCCTCCTATGGCTACACCTTC
v_call: TRBV13; clone_size: NA; j_call: TRBJ2-1; d_call: NA; cdr3_aa: CASKWRKLNNEQFF; cdr3_nt: TGTGCCAGCAAATGGAGGAAGCTAAACAATGAGCAGTTCTTC
v_call: TRBV28; clone_size: NA; j_call: TRBJ2-7; d_call: TRBD2; cdr3_aa: CASSLTRDYSYEQYF; cdr3_nt: TGTGCCAGCAGTCTGACCCGGGACTACTCCTACGAGCAGTACTTC
v_call: TRBV11-2; clone_size: NA; j_call: TRBJ2-1; d_call: TRBD2; cdr3_aa: CASSLVRLAGGQGQFF; cdr3_nt: TGTGCCAGCAGCTTAGTGAGGCTAGCGGGGGGGCAGGGGCAGTTCTTC
v_call: TRBV29-1; clone_size: NA; j_call: TRBJ2-3; d_call: NA; cdr3_aa: CSVDTSPIRADTQYF; cdr3_nt: TGCAGCGTCGACACGAGTCCAATTAGGGCAGATACGCAGTATTTT